Below, one T cell receptor beta chain is given with its context. Its specific antigen is unknown. The input lacks base qualities; no much larger clone sits a single base away. Each collaborating institution followed its own protocols to collect whole blood in K2EDTA tubes. For TCRbeta analysis, collaborators shipped samples in one of three forms: frozen whole blood, isolated PBMCs, or DNA extracted from either of those sample types. The CDR3 numbers 13 residues from cysteine through phenylalanine. The kept DNA is CDR3 alone, 39 bases in frame from the first base. A distance of 11 bases separates the germline ends of V and J, which lose 7 bases and 1 base respectively. In the germline V gene, CDR1 corresponds to MNHEY and CDR2 to SVGAGI. TCRbeta CDR3 regions were amplified from genomic DNA by means of the immunoSEQ Assay, a bias-controlled multiplex PCR. On the study's bioinformatics: The number of nucleated cells in each sample was estimated by amplification of reference gene primers within the assay. Sequence reads were collapsed and filtered to measure the absolute abundance of every unique TCRbeta CDR3 rearrangement. For each sample, productive Simpson clonality was calculated as the square root of Simpson's diversity index over productive rearrangements. The immuneACCESS repertoire file appears here via TCRdb, limited to in-frame rearrangements. These files lack a portion of the clones; in checked studies, under half of the deficit traces to unresolved V genes, and the cause of the others is not known. Clonal size and the V and J genes are those of that table, whereas D and trimming came from the DNA. The sample data list around 60,000 clones, and around 89% of these were observed just once. The leading ten clones occupy roughly 8% of the sample.

This entry is derived from a study of blood T cell repertoires in COVID-19 (TCRdb year 2020). Study-level background: Samples from collaborators originated in the United States, Italy and Spain and spanned both the acute and convalescent phases of COVID-19. The material from the prospective study consisted of cDNA or gDNA derived from T cells, B-cell-depleted T cells, or PBMCs. Sample metadata almost always included a de-identified subject ID, COVID-19 status, age in years and sex. The repertoires were released in a freely available public database intended as a resource for research on the immune response to SARS-CoV-2. The samples were drawn from two sources: the first 160 participants of the ongoing ImmuneRACE study, and 1,254 subjects contributed by 6 global collaborators. Where HLA class I and class II types were available, the types were taken from metadata supplied by the sample provider, not from assay-based typing. Subjects who had been exposed to COVID-19, were actively infected with it, or had recovered from it provided the deeply sampled blood TCRbeta repertoires that made up the dataset. Results the study describes overall, beyond this receptor: How much clinical and demographic metadata was included differed by source and by participant, and the metadata was provided uncurated.

The sequence joins TRBV6-5 to TRBJ2-7; the D gene lacks a confident call. The sequencing sample was made of peripheral blood. The source of this sequence is a human donor with active COVID-19. The donor label of this sample is uncertain. In nucleotides, the sequence is TGTGCCAGCACCAAGACTGATTCCTACGAGCAGTACTTC. This codes for CASTKTDSYEQYF.